This TCR beta chain was obtained from a study of CD4 T cells in relation to SARS-CoV-2 and coronaviruses. V was clipped by 8 bases and J by 3 bases, with 8 bases between them. The CDR3 is made up of 11 amino acids. Germline CDR1 reads SNHLY; CDR2 reads FYNNEI. About this clone itself: The target antigen is unknown.

Using immunoSEQ multiplex PCR, the repertoire was profiled, and TCRdb retains in-frame clones only, with some absent. The data contain just over 35,000 clones, under 85% of them seen just once; the ten biggest clones take up roughly 20%. The TCR was taken from an adult with COVID-19. The chain carries TRBV2 and TRBJ2-7; no clear D. Sequencing was carried out using memory CD4+ T cells from PBMCs, cultured in vitro. The CDR3 region has the DNA TGTGCCAGCCGACGAGTCTACGAGCAGTACTTC. This gives the protein CASRRVYEQYF.